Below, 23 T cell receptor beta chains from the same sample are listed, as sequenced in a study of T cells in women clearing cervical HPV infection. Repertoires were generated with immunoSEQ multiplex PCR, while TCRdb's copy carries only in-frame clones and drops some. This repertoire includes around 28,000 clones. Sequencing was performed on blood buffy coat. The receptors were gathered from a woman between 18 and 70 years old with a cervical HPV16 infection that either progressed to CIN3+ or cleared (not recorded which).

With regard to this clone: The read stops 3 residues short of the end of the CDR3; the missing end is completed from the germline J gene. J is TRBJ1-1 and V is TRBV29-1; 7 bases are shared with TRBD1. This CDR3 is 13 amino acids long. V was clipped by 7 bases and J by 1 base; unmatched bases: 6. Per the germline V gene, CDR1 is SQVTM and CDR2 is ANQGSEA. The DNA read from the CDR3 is TGCAGCGCGTCCCAGGGGGAGAACACTGAA. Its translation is CSASQGENTE. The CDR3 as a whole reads CSASQGENTEAFF.

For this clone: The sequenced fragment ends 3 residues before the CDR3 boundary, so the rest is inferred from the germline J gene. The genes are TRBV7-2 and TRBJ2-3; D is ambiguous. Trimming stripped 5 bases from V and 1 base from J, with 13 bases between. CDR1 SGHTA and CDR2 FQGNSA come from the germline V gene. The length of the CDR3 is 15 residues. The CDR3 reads CASSPTFIGTDTQYF. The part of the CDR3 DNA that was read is TGTGCCAGCAGCCCCACCTTTATAGGCACAGATACG.

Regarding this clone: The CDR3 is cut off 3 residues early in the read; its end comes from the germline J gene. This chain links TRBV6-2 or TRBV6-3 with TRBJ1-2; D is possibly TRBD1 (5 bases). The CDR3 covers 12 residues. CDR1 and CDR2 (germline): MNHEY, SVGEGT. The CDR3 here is CASSYTRQTYTF. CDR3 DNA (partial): TGTGCCAGCAGTTACACCAGACAGACA.

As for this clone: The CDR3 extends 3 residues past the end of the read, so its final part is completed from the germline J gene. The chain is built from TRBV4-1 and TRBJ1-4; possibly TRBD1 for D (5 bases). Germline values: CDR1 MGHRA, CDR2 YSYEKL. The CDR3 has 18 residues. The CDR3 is CASSQDHPGFYVGSPLFF. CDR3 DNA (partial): TGCGCCAGCAGCCAAGATCATCCAGGGTTTTATGTAGGTTCACCA.

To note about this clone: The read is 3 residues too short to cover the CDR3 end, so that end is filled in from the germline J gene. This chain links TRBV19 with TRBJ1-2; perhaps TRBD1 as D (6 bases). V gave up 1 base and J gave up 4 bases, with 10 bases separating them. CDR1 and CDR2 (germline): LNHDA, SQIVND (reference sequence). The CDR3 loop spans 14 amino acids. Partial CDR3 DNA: TGTGCCAGTAGTATAGGAACAGGGCCCTATGGC. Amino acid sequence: CASSIGTGPYG. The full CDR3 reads CASSIGTGPYGYTF.

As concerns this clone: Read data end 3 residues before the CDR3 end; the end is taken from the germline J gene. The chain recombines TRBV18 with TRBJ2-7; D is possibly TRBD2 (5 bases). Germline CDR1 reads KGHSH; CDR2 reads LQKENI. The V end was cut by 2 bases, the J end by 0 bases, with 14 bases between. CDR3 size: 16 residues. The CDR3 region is CASSPNFSGYSYEQYF. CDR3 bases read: TGTGCCAGCTCACCAAACTTCTCGGGGTACTCCTACGAG.

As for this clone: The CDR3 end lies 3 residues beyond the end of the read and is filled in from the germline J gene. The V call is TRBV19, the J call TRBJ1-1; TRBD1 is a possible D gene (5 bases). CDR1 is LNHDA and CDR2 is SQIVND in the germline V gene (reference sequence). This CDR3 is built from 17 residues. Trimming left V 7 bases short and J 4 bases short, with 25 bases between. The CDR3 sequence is CASTGGIIPLGGTEAFF. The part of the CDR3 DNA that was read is TGTGCCAGTACCGGGGGGATAATACCCTTGGGGGGCACTGAA. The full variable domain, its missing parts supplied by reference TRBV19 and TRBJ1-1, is DGGITQSPKYLFRKEGQNVTLSCEQNLNHDAMYWYRQDPGQGLRLIYYSQIVNDFQKGDIAEGYSVSREKKESFPLTVTSAQKNPTAFYLCASTGGIIPLGGTEAFFGQGTRLTVV.

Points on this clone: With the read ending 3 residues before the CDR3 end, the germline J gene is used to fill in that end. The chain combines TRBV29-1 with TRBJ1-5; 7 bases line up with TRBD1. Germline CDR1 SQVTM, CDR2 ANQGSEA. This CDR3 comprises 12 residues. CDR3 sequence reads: CSSKIGTDPQHF. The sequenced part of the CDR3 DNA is TGCAGCTCAAAGATCGGGACAGATCCC.

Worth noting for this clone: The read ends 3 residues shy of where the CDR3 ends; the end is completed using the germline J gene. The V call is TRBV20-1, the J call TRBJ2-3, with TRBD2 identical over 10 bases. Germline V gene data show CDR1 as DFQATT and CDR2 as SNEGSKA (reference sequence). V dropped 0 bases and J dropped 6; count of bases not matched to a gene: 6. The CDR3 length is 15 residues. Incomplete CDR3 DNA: TGCAGTGCTAGAGATCTAGCGGGGGTGGGTGATACG. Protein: CSARDLAGVGDT. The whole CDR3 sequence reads CSARDLAGVGDTQYF.

The sequenced part of the CDR3 DNA is TGTGCCAGCAGTGAACTAGCGGGGGGGCCAGATACG. As protein: CASSELAGGPDT. The entire CDR3 protein reads CASSELAGGPDTQYF. The chain has TRBV6-1 and TRBJ2-3, with 12 bases that match TRBD2. The DNA ends 3 residues before the CDR3 does, and the rest of the CDR3 is filled in from the germline J gene. This CDR3 comprises 15 residues. Germline loops: CDR1 MNHNS, CDR2 SASEGT. With 2 bases clipped from V and 4 bases from J, the junction kept 1 base outside the gene matches.

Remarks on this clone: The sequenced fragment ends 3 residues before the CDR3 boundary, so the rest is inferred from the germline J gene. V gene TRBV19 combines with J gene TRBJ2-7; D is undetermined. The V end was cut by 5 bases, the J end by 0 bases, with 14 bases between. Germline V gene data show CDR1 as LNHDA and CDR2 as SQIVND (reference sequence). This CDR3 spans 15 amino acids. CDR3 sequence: CASSSRSPFSYEQYF. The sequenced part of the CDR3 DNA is TGTGCCAGTAGTTCCCGGTCCCCGTTCTCCTACGAG.

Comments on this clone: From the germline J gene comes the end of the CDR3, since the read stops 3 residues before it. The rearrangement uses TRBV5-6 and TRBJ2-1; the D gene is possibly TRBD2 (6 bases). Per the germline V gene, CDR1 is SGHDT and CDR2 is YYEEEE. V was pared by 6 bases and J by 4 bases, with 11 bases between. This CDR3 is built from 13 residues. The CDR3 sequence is CASNNRGYNEQFF. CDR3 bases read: TGTGCCAGCAATAACCGGGGGTACAATGAG.

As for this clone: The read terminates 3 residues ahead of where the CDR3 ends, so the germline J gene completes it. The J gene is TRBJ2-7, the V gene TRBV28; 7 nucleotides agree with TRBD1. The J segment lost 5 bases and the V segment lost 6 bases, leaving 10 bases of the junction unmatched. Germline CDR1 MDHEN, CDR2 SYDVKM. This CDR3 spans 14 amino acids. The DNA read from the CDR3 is TGTGCCAGCAGCTCGGGACAGACAATCGACGAG. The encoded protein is CASSSGQTIDE. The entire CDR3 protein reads CASSSGQTIDEQYF.

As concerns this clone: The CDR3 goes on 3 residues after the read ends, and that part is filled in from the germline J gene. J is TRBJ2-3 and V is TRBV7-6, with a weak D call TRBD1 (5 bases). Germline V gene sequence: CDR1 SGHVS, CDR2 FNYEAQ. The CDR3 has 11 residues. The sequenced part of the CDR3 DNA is TGTGCCAGCAGCGTACAAGGGGCG. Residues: CASSVQGA. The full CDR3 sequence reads CASSVQGAQYF.

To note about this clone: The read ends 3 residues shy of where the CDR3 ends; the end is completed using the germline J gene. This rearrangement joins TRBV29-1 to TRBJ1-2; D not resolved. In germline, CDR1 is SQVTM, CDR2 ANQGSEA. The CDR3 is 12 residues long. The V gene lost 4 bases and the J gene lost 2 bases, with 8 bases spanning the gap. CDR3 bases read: TGCAGCGTTGGTAGCCTAAACTATGGC. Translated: CSVGSLNYG. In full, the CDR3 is CSVGSLNYGYTF.

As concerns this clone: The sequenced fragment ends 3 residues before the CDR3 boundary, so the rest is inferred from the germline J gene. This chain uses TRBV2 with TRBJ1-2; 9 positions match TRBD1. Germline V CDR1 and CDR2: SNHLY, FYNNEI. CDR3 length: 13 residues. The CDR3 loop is CASSGGTGRGYTF. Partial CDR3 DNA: TGTGCCAGCAGTGGCGGGACAGGGAGGGGC.

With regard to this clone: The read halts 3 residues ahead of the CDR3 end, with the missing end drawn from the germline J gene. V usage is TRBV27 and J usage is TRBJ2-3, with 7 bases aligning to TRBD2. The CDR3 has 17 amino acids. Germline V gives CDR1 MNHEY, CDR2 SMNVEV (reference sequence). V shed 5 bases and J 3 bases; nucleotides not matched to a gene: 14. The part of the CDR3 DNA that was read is TGTGCCAGCAGTCAACGACAGTTGGCCGGGAGGACAGATACG. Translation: CASSQRQLAGRTDT. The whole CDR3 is CASSQRQLAGRTDTQYF.

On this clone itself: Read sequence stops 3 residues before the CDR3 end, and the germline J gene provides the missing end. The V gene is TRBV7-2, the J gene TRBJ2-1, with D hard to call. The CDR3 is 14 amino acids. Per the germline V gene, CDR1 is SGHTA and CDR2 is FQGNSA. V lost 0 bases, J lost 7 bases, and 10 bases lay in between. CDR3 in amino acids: CASSLATDENEQFF. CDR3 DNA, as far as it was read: TGTGCCAGCAGCTTAGCCACAGACGAGAATGAG.

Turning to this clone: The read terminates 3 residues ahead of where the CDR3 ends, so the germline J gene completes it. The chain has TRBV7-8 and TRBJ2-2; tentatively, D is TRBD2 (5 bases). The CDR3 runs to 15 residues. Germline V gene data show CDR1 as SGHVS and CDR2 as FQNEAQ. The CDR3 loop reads CASSLRVPQVSPLFF. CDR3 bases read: TGTGCCAGCAGCTTGAGGGTCCCCCAGGTTTCACCG.

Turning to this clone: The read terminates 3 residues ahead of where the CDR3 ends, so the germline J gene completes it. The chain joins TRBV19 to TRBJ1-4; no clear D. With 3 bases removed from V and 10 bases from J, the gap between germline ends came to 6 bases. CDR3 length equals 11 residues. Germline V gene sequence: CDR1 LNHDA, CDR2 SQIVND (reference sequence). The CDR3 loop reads CASSIPGKLFF. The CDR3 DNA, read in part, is TGTGCCAGTAGTATCCCAGGAAAA.

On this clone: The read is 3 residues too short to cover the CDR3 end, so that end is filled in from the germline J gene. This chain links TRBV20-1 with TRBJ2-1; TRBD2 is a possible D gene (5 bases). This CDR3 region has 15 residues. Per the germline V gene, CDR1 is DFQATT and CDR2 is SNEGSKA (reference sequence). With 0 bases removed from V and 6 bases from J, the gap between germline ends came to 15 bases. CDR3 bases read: TGCAGTGCTAGAGATCCTAGCCAACGGAGCAATGAG. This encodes CSARDPSQRSNE. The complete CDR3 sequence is CSARDPSQRSNEQFF.

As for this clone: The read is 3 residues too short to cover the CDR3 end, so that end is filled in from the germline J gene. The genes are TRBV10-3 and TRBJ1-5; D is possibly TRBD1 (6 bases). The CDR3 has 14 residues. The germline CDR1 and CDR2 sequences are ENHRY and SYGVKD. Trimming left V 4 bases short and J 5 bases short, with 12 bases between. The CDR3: CAISVAGADQPQHF. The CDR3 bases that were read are TGTGCCATCAGTGTTGCAGGGGCGGATCAGCCC.

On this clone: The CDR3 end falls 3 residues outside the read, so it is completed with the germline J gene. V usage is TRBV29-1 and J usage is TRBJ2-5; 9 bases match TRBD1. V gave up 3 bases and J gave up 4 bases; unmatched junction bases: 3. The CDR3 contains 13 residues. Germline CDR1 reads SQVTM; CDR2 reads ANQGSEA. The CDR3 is CSVDGTGIETQYF. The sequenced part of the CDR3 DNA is TGCAGCGTTGACGGGACAGGGATAGAGACC.